What follows is one T cell receptor (beta chain) and its context. In the study's own analysis: Cell counts per sample came from amplifying reference gene primers. Profiling relied on immunoSEQ multiplex PCR, and the TCRdb table lists in-frame clones only, not all of them. V, J and clone size derive from that table, while D and trimming were established from the DNA sequence. Among about 130,000 clones listed, roughly 83% were seen once. The CDR3 is 16 amino acids. V lost 6 bases to trimming and J lost 3 bases, with 18 bases between them. Germline V gene sequence: CDR1 SNHLY, CDR2 FYNNEI. The data derive from a study of blood T cell repertoires in COVID-19. Study-wide background: The samples span acute and convalescent COVID-19 from the United States, Italy and Spain. Nucleic acid was either cDNA or gDNA, and it came from T cells, B-cell-depleted T cells, or PBMCs.

The rearrangement uses TRBV2 and TRBJ2-1; possible D gene TRBD2, 7 bases. Sequenced input: peripheral blood. This sequence was found in an elderly woman with acute or convalescent COVID-19. The CDR3 here is CASSEEGGDNYNEQFF. The CDR3 bases are TGTGCCAGCAGCGAGGAGGGGGGGGACAACTACAATGAGCAGTTCTTC.